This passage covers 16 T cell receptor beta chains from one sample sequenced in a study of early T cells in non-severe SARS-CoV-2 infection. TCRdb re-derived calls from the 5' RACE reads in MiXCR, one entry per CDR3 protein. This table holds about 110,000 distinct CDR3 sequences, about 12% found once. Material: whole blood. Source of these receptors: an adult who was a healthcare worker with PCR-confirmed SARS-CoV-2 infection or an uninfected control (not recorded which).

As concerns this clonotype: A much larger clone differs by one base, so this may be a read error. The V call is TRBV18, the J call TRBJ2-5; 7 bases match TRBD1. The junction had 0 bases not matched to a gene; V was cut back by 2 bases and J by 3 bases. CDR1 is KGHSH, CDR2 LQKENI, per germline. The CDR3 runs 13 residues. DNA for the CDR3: TGTGCCAGCTCACCAGGGACAGAAGAGACCCAGTACTTC. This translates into CASSPGTEETQYF.

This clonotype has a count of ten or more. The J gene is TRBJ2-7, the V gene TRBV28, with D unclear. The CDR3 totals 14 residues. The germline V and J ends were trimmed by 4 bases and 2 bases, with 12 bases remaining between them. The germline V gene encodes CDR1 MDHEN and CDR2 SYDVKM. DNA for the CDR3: TGTGCCAGCAGTTCCTCGACACCTCCCTACGAGCAGTACTTC. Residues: CASSSSTPPYEQYF.

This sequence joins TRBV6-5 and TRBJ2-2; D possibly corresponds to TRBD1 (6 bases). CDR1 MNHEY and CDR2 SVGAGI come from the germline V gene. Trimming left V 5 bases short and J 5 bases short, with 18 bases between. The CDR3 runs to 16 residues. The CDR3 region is CASSRQTGTKTGELFF. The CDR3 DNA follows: TGTGCCAGCAGTCGCCAAACAGGGACAAAAACCGGGGAGCTGTTTTTT.

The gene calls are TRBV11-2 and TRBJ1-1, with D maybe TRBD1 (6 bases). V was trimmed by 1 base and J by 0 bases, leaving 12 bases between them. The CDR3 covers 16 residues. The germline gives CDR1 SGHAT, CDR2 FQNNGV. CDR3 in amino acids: CASSLGTAKVNTEAFF. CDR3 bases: TGTGCCAGCAGCTTAGGGACAGCTAAGGTGAACACTGAAGCTTTCTTT.

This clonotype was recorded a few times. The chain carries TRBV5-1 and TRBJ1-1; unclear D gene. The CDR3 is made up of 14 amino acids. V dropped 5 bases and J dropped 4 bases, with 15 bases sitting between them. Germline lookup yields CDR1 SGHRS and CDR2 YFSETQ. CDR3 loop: CASSLTAGSTEAFF. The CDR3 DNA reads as TGCGCCAGCAGTCTTACAGCAGGCTCCACTGAAGCTTTCTTT.

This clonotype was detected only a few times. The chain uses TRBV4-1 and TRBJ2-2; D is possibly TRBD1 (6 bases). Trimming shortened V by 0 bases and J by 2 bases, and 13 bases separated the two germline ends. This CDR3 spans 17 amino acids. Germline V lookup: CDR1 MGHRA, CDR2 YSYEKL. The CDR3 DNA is TGCGCCAGCAGCCAAGATGCAGCAGGGGCCAACACCGGGGAGCTGTTTTTT. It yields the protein CASSQDAAGANTGELFF.

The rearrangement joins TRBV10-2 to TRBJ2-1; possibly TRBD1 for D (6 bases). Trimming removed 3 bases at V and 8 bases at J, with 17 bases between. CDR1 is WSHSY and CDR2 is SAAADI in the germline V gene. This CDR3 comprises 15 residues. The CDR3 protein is CASSDPGHWGDEQFF. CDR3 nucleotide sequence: TGCGCCAGCAGTGACCCGGGACATTGGGGCGATGAGCAGTTCTTC.

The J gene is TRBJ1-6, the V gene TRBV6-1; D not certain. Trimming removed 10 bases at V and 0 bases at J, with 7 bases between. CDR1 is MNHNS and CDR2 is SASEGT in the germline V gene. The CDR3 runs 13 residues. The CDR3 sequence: CATGSSYNSPLHF. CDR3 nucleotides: TGTGCCACCGGAAGCTCCTATAATTCACCCCTCCACTTT.

As DNA, the CDR3 is TGTGCCAGTAGTAACAGGGCGGGTACCACTGAAGCTTTCTTT. Translating gives CASSNRAGTTEAFF. V is TRBV19 and J is TRBJ1-1; the D gene is possibly TRBD1 (6 bases). Germline lookup yields CDR1 LNHDA and CDR2 SQIVND (reference sequence). The ends were cut back, 4 bases at V and 4 bases at J, with 13 bases in the middle. The CDR3 consists of 14 residues.

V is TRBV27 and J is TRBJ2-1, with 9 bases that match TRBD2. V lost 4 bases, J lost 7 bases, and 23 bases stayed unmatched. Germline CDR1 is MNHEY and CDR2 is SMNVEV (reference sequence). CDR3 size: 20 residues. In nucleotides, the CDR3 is TGTGCCAGCAGTTACTTGGGACTAGCACCCAGAGGAGGGCGGAGAAATGAGCAGTTCTTC. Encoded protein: CASSYLGLAPRGGRRNEQFF.

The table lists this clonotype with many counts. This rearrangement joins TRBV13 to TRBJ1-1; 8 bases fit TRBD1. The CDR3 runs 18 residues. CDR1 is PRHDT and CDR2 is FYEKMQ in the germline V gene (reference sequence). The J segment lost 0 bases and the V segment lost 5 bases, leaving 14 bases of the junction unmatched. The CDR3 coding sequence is TGTGCCAGCAGCCGCATCGGACAGGGTTTGGGAATGAACACTGAAGCTTTCTTT. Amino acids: CASSRIGQGLGMNTEAFF.

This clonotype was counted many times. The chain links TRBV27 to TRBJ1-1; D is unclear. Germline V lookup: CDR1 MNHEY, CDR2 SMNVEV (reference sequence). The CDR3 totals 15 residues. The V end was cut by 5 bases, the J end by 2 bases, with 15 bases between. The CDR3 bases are TGTGCCAGCAGTCCTGACGCTTCTTACAACACTGAAGCTTTCTTT. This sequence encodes CASSPDASYNTEAFF.

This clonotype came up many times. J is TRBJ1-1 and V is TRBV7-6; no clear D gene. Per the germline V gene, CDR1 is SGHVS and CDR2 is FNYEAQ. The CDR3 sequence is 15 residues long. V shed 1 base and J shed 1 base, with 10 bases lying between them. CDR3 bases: TGTGCCAGCAGCTTAGTCCCAAATGGGAACACTGAAGCTTTCTTT. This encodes CASSLVPNGNTEAFF.

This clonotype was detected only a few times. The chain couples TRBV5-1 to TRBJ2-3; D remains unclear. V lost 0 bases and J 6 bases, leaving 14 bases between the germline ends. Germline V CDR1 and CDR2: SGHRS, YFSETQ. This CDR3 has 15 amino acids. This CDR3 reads CASSLVGGFRDTQYF. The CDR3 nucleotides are TGCGCCAGCAGCTTGGTGGGCGGCTTCCGTGATACGCAGTATTTT.

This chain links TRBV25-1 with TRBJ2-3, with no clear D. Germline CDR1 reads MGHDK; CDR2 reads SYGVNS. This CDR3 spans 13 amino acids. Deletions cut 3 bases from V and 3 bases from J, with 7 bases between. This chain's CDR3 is CASSDPPTDTQYF. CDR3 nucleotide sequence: TGTGCCAGCAGTGACCCTCCAACAGATACGCAGTATTTT.

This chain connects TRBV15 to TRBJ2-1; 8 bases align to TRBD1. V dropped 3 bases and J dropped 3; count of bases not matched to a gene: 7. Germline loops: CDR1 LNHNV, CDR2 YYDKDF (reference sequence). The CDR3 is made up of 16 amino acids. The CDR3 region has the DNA TGTGCCACCAGCAGCCCGACAGGGGAACTCTACAATGAGCAGTTCTTC. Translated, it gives CATSSPTGELYNEQFF.